This T cell receptor (beta chain) appears in the sequencing data of a study of high-grade serous ovarian cancer treatment subgroups (dated by TCRdb to the early 2020s). With regard to the full study: On average, each sample produced more than 13,000 sequencing reads and 7,000 or so unique TCR beta rearrangements. Each patient contributed one primary tumor and two metastatic tumor samples, giving 90 samples in total. Of the roughly 30 patients in the cohort, about ten had no residual disease after primary surgery (R0), about ten were excellent NACT responders, and about ten were poor NACT responders. TCR beta repertoires were profiled in patients with high-grade serous ovarian cancer who were grouped, under a laparoscopic triage algorithm, by complete gross resection or by neoadjuvant chemotherapy response.

High-throughput TCR profiling via ImmunoSEQ was performed on the approximately 90 tumor samples. The original pipeline was this. Richness (unique productive sequences), clonality, evenness and relatedness were included as repertoire diversity metrics, and similarity between samples was assessed with the Bhattacharyya coefficient. In a sensitivity analysis, TCRs with fewer than two reads were excluded, and consistent conclusions were obtained. Here the immuneACCESS table is served through TCRdb, limited to in-frame sequences with V and J called. Missing clones are a known gap in these copies; in checked studies unresolved V genes cover under half, and the rest lacks a known reason. The DNA gave D and trimming, while V, J and clone size come from that table. Present in this sample are fewer than 2,500 clones, 66% of which were seen just once. In total, the top ten clones hold 12% to 15% of the sample.

In the case of this clone: Its antigen is currently not known. Qualities for individual bases were not recorded, and no much larger clone is one base off.

Per the germline V gene (reference sequence), LNHDA is the CDR1 and SQIVND is the CDR2. Measured from the cysteine to the phenylalanine, the CDR3 is 16 residues long. Only the CDR3 region is kept as DNA, spanning 48 bases read in frame from base 1. Trimming takes 4 bases off V and 3 bases off J; junction bases not matched to a gene: 8. Tumor samples were collected prior to definitive surgery or chemotherapy. Genomic DNA was extracted by the MD Anderson Biospecimen Extraction Resource, and TCR sequencing was done by the MD Anderson Cancer Genomics Laboratory. Study-wide findings and limitations: The TCR repertoire analyses centered on CDR3, leaving CDR1 and CDR2 unanalyzed. Neoantigen level correlated positively with TCR clonal relatedness, and copy number variation and mutation load from whole-genome sequencing showed a positive trend with TCR clonal relatedness. Bulk tumor TCR sequencing lacked spatial information, limiting insight into HGSC tumor complexity and diversity. Repertoire similarity between tumors of the same patient ranged roughly 0.095 to 0.8, whereas almost no similarity was seen between different patients.

The sample comprised tumor tissue. The V and J segments used are TRBV19 and TRBJ1-3; TRBD1 matches 8 bases in the middle. The TCR sequence derives from a human donor with high-grade serous ovarian cancer. The DNA reads TGTGCCAGTAGTACCGAGACGGACAGGGTTGGAAACACCATATATTTT. Translation gives CASSTETDRVGNTIYF. The CDR3 plus the reference TRBV19 and TRBJ1-3 genes for the other parts give the full variable domain: DGGITQSPKYLFRKEGQNVTLSCEQNLNHDAMYWYRQDPGQGLRLIYYSQIVNDFQKGDIAEGYSVSREKKESFPLTVTSAQKNPTAFYLCASSTETDRVGNTIYFGEGSWLTVV.